One sample yielded the 30 T cell receptor beta chains listed below, sequenced in a study of beta chain features in type 1 diabetes. These TCRs are of unknown antigen specificity. Expressed TCRB transcripts got sequenced, as all isolated RNA was reverse transcribed. Some clones are missing from TCRdb's copy, which holds only in-frame ones; the method was immunoSEQ multiplex PCR. The sample includes under 250,000 clones, approximately 13% of them seen just once. Whole-study results and caveats: The study found moderately but significantly shorter TCRB CDR3s in all four CD4+ subsets of Type 1 diabetes patients.

Sequenced: naive CD4+ T cells from blood. These TCRs come from a man aged 25-45 years with type 1 diabetes.

This clone was seen only a few times. This rearrangement joins TRBV5-1 to TRBJ2-2; weak D call: TRBD1 (5 bases). The CDR3 runs 14 residues. Germline values: CDR1 SGHRS, CDR2 YFSETQ. Trimming took off 7 bases at V and 3 bases at J, with 13 bases between the two ends. DNA for the CDR3: TGCGCCAGCGAGGACGCCAGGGACACCGGGGAGCTGTTTTTT. Translation gives CASEDARDTGELFF.

This chain uses TRBV7-2 with TRBJ2-1; 8 bases are a match to TRBD2. With 4 bases clipped from V and 7 bases from J, the junction kept 9 bases outside the gene matches. The CDR3 spans 15 residues. From germline, CDR1 is SGHTA and CDR2 FQGNSA. The CDR3 DNA sequence: TGTGCCAGCAGCTCACGGGAGGGCGCTTTTAATGAGCAGTTCTTC. Amino acid sequence: CASSSREGAFNEQFF.

The chain is built from TRBV4-2 and TRBJ1-5, with 8 bases lining up with TRBD1. This CDR3 has 16 amino acids. Losses at the gene ends were 2 bases for V and 2 bases for J; bases not matched to a gene: 5. Per the germline V gene, CDR1 is LGHNA and CDR2 is YNFKEQ. This CDR3 is CASSQPGQAGNQPQHF. The DNA for the CDR3 is TGTGCCAGCAGCCAACCGGGACAGGCAGGCAATCAGCCCCAGCATTTT.

This clone was seen a handful of times. CDR3 loop: CSAVLQVNTEAFF. CDR3 in DNA: TGCAGCGCTGTATTACAGGTGAACACTGAAGCTTTCTTT. V usage is TRBV29-1 and J usage is TRBJ1-1; possible D gene TRBD1, 5 bases. Germline CDR1 and CDR2: SQVTM and ANQGSEA. V was pared by 7 bases and J by 0 bases, with 12 bases between. The CDR3 loop spans 13 amino acids.

The chain recombines TRBV13 with TRBJ2-2, with 12 bases identical to TRBD2. This CDR3 is built from 16 residues. J gave up 5 bases and V 4 bases, and 5 bases lay outside the gene matches. Germline V CDR1 and CDR2: PRHDT, FYEKMQ (reference sequence). CDR3 sequence reads: CASSSQTSGRTGELFF. The CDR3 DNA reads as TGTGCCAGCAGCTCCCAGACTAGCGGGAGAACCGGGGAGCTGTTTTTT.

J is TRBJ2-1 and V is TRBV9; 8 bases map to TRBD2. V was pared by 0 bases and J by 15 bases, with 5 bases of the junction left unmatched. The CDR3 loop spans 12 amino acids. Germline values: CDR1 SGDLS, CDR2 YYNGEE. CDR3 DNA: TGTGCCAGCAGCGTAGTGGGGACTAGTCTGTTCTTC. Its protein is CASSVVGTSLFF.

The CDR3 DNA reads TGCGCCAGCAGCGTGGACAGGGGGCTCTACGAGCAGTACTTC. Protein sequence: CASSVDRGLYEQYF. The rearrangement joins TRBV5-1 to TRBJ2-7; 11 bases map to TRBD1. Trimming removed 4 bases from V and 3 bases from J; junction bases left unmatched: 3. Germline values: CDR1 SGHRS, CDR2 YFSETQ. CDR3 length: 14 amino acids.

The sample holds a few counts of this clone. This rearrangement joins TRBV19 to TRBJ2-7; 9 bases match TRBD2. The germline V gene encodes CDR1 LNHDA and CDR2 SQIVND (reference sequence). CDR3 length: 13 residues. V was clipped by 8 bases and J by 5 bases; unmatched bases: 7. The CDR3 DNA is TGTGCCAGTCGTCCTAGCGGGACGCACGAGCAGTACTTC. Its protein product is CASRPSGTHEQYF.

The chain carries TRBV18 and TRBJ2-7; 7 bases fit TRBD1. V lost 1 base, J lost 2 bases, and 5 bases stayed unmatched. Per germline, CDR1 KGHSH and CDR2 LQKENI. The CDR3 loop spans 15 amino acids. The CDR3 region has the DNA TGTGCCAGCTCACCACGGCAGGGGGATCCCTACGAGCAGTACTTC. Protein: CASSPRQGDPYEQYF.

This chain uses TRBV9 with TRBJ2-1; D might be TRBD1 (5 bases). This CDR3 spans 16 amino acids. V dropped 0 bases and J dropped 1 base, with 11 bases sitting between them. Germline V lookup: CDR1 SGDLS, CDR2 YYNGEE. CDR3 protein: CASSVDLQASYNEQFF. The CDR3 DNA is TGTGCCAGCAGCGTAGATCTACAGGCTTCCTACAATGAGCAGTTCTTC.

This clone was observed a handful of times. J is TRBJ2-1 and V is TRBV7-9; 8 positions agree with TRBD2. CDR3 size: 14 residues. Germline CDR1 SEHNR, CDR2 FQNEAQ (reference sequence). The trim removed 4 bases at V and 4 bases at J, leaving 3 bases unmatched. The CDR3 region is CASSSGTRYNEQFF. The CDR3 region has the DNA TGTGCCAGCAGCTCCGGGACTAGATACAATGAGCAGTTCTTC.

The chain recombines TRBV25-1 with TRBJ2-7, with 7 bases aligning to TRBD1. Germline CDR1 MGHDK, CDR2 SYGVNS. Trimming cost V 0 bases and J 3 bases; bases outside gene matches: 5. This CDR3 region has 15 residues. The CDR3 is CASSEYETGRYEQYF. In DNA, the CDR3 is TGTGCCAGCAGTGAATACGAGACAGGGCGCTACGAGCAGTACTTC.

In its sample, this clone was seen a few times. This chain connects TRBV11-2 to TRBJ2-7, with TRBD2 matching over 7 bases. The CDR3 is 13 residues long. V was clipped by 8 bases and J by 5 bases; unmatched bases: 9. Looked up from germline, CDR1 is SGHAT and CDR2 is FQNNGV. CDR3 amino acids: CASRPEGRDEQYF. The CDR3 bases are TGTGCCAGCCGCCCCGAGGGGAGGGACGAGCAGTACTTC.

This clone was observed a handful of times. The chain couples TRBV30 to TRBJ1-6; D call uncertain. The ends were cut back, 3 bases at V and 7 bases at J, with 13 bases in the middle. CDR1 GTSNPN and CDR2 SVGIG come from the germline V gene (reference sequence). The CDR3 loop spans 14 amino acids. CDR3 region: CAWSREGFNSPLHF. The CDR3 DNA reads TGTGCCTGGAGCCGGGAAGGGTTCAATTCACCCCTCCACTTT.

The chain combines TRBV18 with TRBJ2-1; a weak D match, TRBD2 (5 bases). Germline V gene data show CDR1 as KGHSH and CDR2 as LQKENI. This CDR3 has 13 residues. Between the trimmed V and J ends, which lost 2 bases and 6 bases, there was a span of 8 bases. CDR3 coding DNA: TGTGCCAGCTCACCAGAGGGTTCCAATGAGCAGTTCTTC. Translating it yields CASSPEGSNEQFF.

V is TRBV6-6 and J is TRBJ2-7, with 7 bases identical to TRBD1. Per germline, CDR1 MNHNY and CDR2 SVGAGI (reference sequence). The CDR3 runs 13 residues. V trimming: 4 bases; J trimming: 4 bases; junction bases outside the gene matches: 4. The CDR3 here is CASSSQQGYEQYF. DNA of the CDR3: TGTGCCAGCAGTTCGCAACAGGGGTACGAGCAGTACTTC.

This clone occurred a few times. V and J are TRBV30 and TRBJ1-5; 7 nucleotides line up with TRBD1. Germline loops: CDR1 GTSNPN, CDR2 SVGIG (reference sequence). The CDR3 covers 14 residues. Trimming at V came to 0 bases and at J to 7 bases, leaving 6 bases not matched to a gene. For the CDR3, the DNA is TGTGCCTGGAGTGTTGAGAGGGGGCAGCAGCCCCAGCATTTT. Translation gives CAWSVERGQQPQHF. Using reference TRBV30 and TRBJ1-5 for the parts outside the CDR3, the full variable domain is SQTIHQWPATLVQPVGSPLSLECTVEGTSNPNLYWYRQAAGRGLQLLFYSVGIGQISSEVPQNLSASRPQDRQFILSSKKLLLSDSGFYLCAWSVERGQQPQHFGDGTRLSIL.

This clone turned up a few times. The chain employs TRBV7-9 and TRBJ2-1, with a tentative D call TRBD1 (6 bases). CDR3 length equals 16 residues. V dropped 6 bases and J dropped 4 bases, with 19 bases sitting between them. From germline, CDR1 is SEHNR and CDR2 FQNEAQ (reference sequence). The CDR3 DNA reads TGTGCCAGCAGACTTACTGGGACACCGCTGTACAATGAGCAGTTCTTC. This sequence encodes CASRLTGTPLYNEQFF.

The rearrangement links TRBV30 to TRBJ2-7; TRBD1 matches at 7 bases. The CDR3 totals 13 residues. Germline assignment: CDR1 GTSNPN and CDR2 SVGIG (reference sequence). Losses at the gene ends were 3 bases for V and 1 base for J; bases not matched to a gene: 3. The DNA for the CDR3 is TGTGCCTGGAGGTGGACAGGATCCTACGAGCAGTACTTC. As protein: CAWRWTGSYEQYF.

This chain connects TRBV19 to TRBJ2-5; no clear D. The V gene's germline CDR1 is LNHDA and CDR2 SQIVND (reference sequence). CDR3 size: 14 residues. V lost 5 bases to trimming and J lost 3 bases, with 13 bases between them. The CDR3, as DNA: TGTGCCAGTAGTTCCGTCGACACAGAAGAGACCCAGTACTTC. Protein sequence: CASSSVDTEETQYF.

Note on this clone: In the same sample, other DNA sequences code for this CDR3. J is TRBJ2-7 and V is TRBV2; D uncertain. The germline V and J ends were trimmed by 4 bases and 1 base, with 8 bases remaining between them. Germline V gene sequence: CDR1 SNHLY, CDR2 FYNNEI. The CDR3 is 13 residues long. The CDR3 reads CASSVQASYEQYF. DNA of the CDR3: TGTGCCAGCAGTGTGCAGGCGTCCTACGAGCAGTACTTC.

This clone has a handful of counts. The CDR3 loop reads CASSLGQGDGGELFF. CDR3 coding DNA: TGCGCCAGCAGCCTGGGACAGGGGGACGGCGGGGAGCTGTTTTTT. The chain links TRBV5-1 to TRBJ2-2; 11 bases are shared with TRBD1. Losses at the gene ends were 4 bases for V and 7 bases for J; bases not matched to a gene: 6. The CDR3 is 15 amino acids. The germline V gene has CDR1 SGHRS and CDR2 YFSETQ.

The rearrangement uses TRBV15 and TRBJ2-5; D may be TRBD1 (5 bases). The CDR3 contains 15 residues. Trimming took 0 bases from V and 2 from J, leaving 10 bases between them. Per the germline V gene, CDR1 is LNHNV and CDR2 is YYDKDF (reference sequence). The CDR3 is CATSRDLTVQETQYF. The CDR3 coding sequence is TGTGCCACCAGCAGAGATCTGACAGTTCAAGAGACCCAGTACTTC. Full variable domain (outside the CDR3, taken from reference TRBV15 and TRBJ2-5): DAMVIQNPRYQVTQFGKPVTLSCSQTLNHNVMYWYQQKSSQAPKLLFHYYDKDFNNEADTPDNFQSRRPNTSFCFLDIRSPGLGDTAMYLCATSRDLTVQETQYFGPGTRLLVL.

The chain uses TRBV18 and TRBJ1-2; tentative D call: TRBD1 (5 bases). V was trimmed by 0 bases and J by 8 bases, leaving 13 bases between them. Germline CDR1 KGHSH, CDR2 LQKENI. The CDR3 runs 14 residues. CDR3 sequence reads: CASSPPGGFDGYTF. The DNA of the CDR3 is TGTGCCAGCTCACCACCGGGGGGGTTTGACGGCTACACCTTC.

This clone occurred a few times. The chain uses TRBV30 and TRBJ1-2, with 9 bases identical to TRBD1. This CDR3 contains 15 residues. The V gene's germline CDR1 is GTSNPN and CDR2 SVGIG (reference sequence). Losses at the gene ends were 1 base for V and 4 bases for J; bases not matched to a gene: 7. CDR3 in amino acids: CAWSEGQGGGYGYTF. Here the CDR3 DNA reads TGTGCCTGGAGTGAGGGACAGGGAGGGGGCTATGGCTACACCTTC.

The table lists this clone with a few counts. V and J are TRBV20-1 and TRBJ1-6; TRBD1 matches at 11 bases. The length of the CDR3 is 11 residues. Per the germline V gene, CDR1 is DFQATT and CDR2 is SNEGSKA (reference sequence). Trimming cost V 6 bases and J 16 bases; bases outside gene matches: 5. CDR3 sequence reads: CSAGGQGELHF. CDR3 sequence (DNA): TGCAGTGCGGGGGGACAGGGGGAACTCCACTTT.

V usage is TRBV27 and J usage is TRBJ2-2, with D perhaps matching TRBD2 (5 bases). The CDR3 is 15 amino acids. The germline CDR1 and CDR2 sequences are MNHEY and SMNVEV (reference sequence). Trimming removed 5 bases from V and 6 bases from J, with 16 bases in between. CDR3 in amino acids: CASSRLQRGSGELFF. The CDR3 nucleotides read TGTGCCAGCAGTAGACTCCAACGGGGATCCGGGGAGCTGTTTTTT.

The rearrangement links TRBV7-2 to TRBJ2-1; 15 positions match TRBD2. CDR1 and CDR2 (germline): SGHTA, FQGNSA. After removal of 1 base from V and 10 bases from J, the junction contained 5 bases not matched to a gene. The CDR3 contains 16 residues. Here the CDR3 DNA reads TGTGCCAGCAGCTTAGGGACTAGCGGGAGGGCGGGGGAGCAGTTCTTC. Protein sequence: CASSLGTSGRAGEQFF.

This chain connects TRBV19 to TRBJ1-5; the D gene is possibly TRBD1 (5 bases). This CDR3 contains 14 residues. CDR1 and CDR2 (germline): LNHDA, SQIVND (reference sequence). Trimming shortened V by 7 bases and J by 0 bases, and 10 bases separated the two germline ends. The CDR3 loop is CASTDRYSNQPQHF. DNA for the CDR3: TGTGCCAGTACCGACAGATATAGCAATCAGCCCCAGCATTTT.

This clone was seen a few times. The gene calls are TRBV4-1 and TRBJ2-1; 9 bases line up with TRBD1. The CDR3 loop spans 14 amino acids. Germline lookup yields CDR1 MGHRA and CDR2 YSYEKL. V lost 4 bases and J lost 6; bases outside the gene matches: 4. Written as DNA, the CDR3 is TGCGCCAGCAGCCCGGGGGACAGGGTCAATGAGCAGTTCTTC. This translates into CASSPGDRVNEQFF.